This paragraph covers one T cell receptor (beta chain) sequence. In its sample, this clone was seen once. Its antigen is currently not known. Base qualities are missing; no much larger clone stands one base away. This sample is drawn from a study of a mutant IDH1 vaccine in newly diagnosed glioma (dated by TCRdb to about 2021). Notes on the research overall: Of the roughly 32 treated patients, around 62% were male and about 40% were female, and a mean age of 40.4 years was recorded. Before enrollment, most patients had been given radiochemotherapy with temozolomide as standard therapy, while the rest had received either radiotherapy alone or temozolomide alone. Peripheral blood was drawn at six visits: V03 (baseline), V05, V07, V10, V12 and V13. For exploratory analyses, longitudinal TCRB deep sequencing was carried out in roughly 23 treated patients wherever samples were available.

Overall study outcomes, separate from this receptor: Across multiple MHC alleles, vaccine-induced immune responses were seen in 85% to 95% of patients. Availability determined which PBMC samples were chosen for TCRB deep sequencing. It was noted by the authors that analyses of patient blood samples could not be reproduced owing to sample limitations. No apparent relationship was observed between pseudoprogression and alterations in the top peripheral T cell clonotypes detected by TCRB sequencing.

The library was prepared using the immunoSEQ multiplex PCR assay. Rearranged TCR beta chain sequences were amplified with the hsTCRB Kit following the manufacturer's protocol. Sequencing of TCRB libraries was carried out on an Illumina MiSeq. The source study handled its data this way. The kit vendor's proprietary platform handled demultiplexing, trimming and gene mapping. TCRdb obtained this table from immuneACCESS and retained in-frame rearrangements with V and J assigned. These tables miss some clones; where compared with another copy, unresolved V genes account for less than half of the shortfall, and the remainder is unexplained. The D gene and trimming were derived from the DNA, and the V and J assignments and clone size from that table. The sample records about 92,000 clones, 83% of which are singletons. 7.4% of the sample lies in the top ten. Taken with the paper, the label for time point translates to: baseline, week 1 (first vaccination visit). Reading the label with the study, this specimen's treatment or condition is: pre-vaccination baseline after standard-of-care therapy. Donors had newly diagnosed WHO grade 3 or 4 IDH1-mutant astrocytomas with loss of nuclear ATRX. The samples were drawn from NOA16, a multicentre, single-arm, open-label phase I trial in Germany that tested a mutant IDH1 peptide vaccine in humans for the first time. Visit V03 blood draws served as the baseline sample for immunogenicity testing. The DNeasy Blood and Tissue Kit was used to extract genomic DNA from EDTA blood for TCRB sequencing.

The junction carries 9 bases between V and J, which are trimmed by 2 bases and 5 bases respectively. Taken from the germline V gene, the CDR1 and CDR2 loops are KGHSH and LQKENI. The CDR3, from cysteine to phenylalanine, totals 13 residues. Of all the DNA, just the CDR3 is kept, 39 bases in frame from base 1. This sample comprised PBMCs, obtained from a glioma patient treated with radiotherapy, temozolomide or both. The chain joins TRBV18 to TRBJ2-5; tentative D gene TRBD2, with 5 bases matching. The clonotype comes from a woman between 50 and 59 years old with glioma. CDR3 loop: CASSPGLWETQYF. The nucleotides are TGTGCCAGCTCACCAGGACTTTGGGAGACCCAGTACTTC.